This TCR beta chain originates from a study of OX40 agonist ivuxolimab in advanced cancers. The study, taken as a whole, reports: The study found that CD8+ T cells averaged more expanded clones than CD4+.

This CDR3 has 16 residues. The germline V gene has CDR1 SGHRS and CDR2 YFSETQ. V was cut by 2 bases and J by 1 base, with 12 bases left in between. This clone was detected a few times. Its antigen remains unidentified. Generated by immunoSEQ multiplex PCR, the TCRdb table keeps only in-frame clones and is missing some. The data show approximately 13,000 clones, with roughly 82% seen just once and 40% to 50% held by the top ten. The sequencing used CD4+ or CD8+ T cells sorted from blood, collected in a trial of the OX40 agonist ivuxolimab. The V call is TRBV5-1, the J call TRBJ2-2, with D perhaps matching TRBD2 (6 bases). This TCR was recovered from an adult with an advanced solid tumor such as melanoma, head and neck, liver or kidney cancer. CDR3 in DNA: TGCGCCAGCAGCTTTCTTCCTAGCGAGAACACCGGGGAGCTGTTTTTT. Amino acids: CASSFLPSENTGELFF.